One and the same sample provided the 23 T cell receptor beta chains below, sequenced in a study of blood T cell repertoires in COVID-19. Repertoires were generated with immunoSEQ multiplex PCR, while TCRdb's copy carries only in-frame clones and drops some. The data show some 81,000 clones, with around 91% seen just once and about 1% held by the top ten. Input material: peripheral blood. The origin of the receptors is a woman aged 50 to 60 in a cohort sampled during active COVID-19.

This chain links TRBV6-6 with TRBJ2-7; 7 bases match TRBD2. Germline V gene data show CDR1 as MNHNY and CDR2 as SVGAGI (reference sequence). J lost 5 bases, V lost 6 bases, and 7 bases had no gene match. CDR3 size: 13 residues. CDR3: CASRAGGYDEQYF. DNA of the CDR3: TGTGCCAGCAGGGCCGGGGGGTATGACGAGCAGTACTTC.

The chain uses TRBV7-9 and TRBJ1-2; no clear D gene. Germline CDR1 is SEHNR and CDR2 is FQNEAQ (reference sequence). CDR3 size: 12 residues. Trimming cost V 1 base and J 7 bases, with 7 bases left between them. This chain's CDR3 is CASSLVSSGYTF. The CDR3 nucleotides read TGTGCCAGCAGCTTAGTAAGCTCTGGCTACACCTTC.

The rearrangement links TRBV2 to TRBJ1-1; D might be TRBD1 (5 bases). The CDR3 covers 16 residues. With 3 bases removed from V and 0 bases from J, the gap between germline ends came to 14 bases. Germline-derived CDR1 and CDR2 are SNHLY and FYNNEI. The chain's CDR3 is CASSDINQGMNTEAFF. In DNA, the CDR3 is TGTGCCAGCAGTGATATTAACCAGGGTATGAACACTGAAGCTTTCTTT. The full variable domain, with the rest looked up from reference TRBV2 and TRBJ1-1, is EPEVTQTPSHQVTQMGQEVILRCVPISNHLYFYWYRQILGQKVEFLVSFYNNEISEKSEIFDDQFSVERPDGSNFTLKIRSTKLEDSAMYFCASSDINQGMNTEAFFGQGTRLTVV.

V and J are TRBV5-1 and TRBJ2-3; 9 nucleotides line up with TRBD2. The CDR3 is 15 residues long. Germline-derived CDR1 and CDR2 are SGHRS and YFSETQ. J gave up 6 bases and V 0 bases, and 5 bases lay outside the gene matches. The CDR3 DNA is TGCGCCAGCAGCTTGGGTAGCGGGGGCCGGGATACGCAGTATTTT. It codes for CASSLGSGGRDTQYF. Variable domain in full (rest from reference TRBV5-1 and TRBJ2-3): KAGVTQTPRYLIKTRGQQVTLSCSPISGHRSVSWYQQTPGQGLQFLFEYFSETQRNKGNFPGRFSGRQFSNSRSEMNVSTLELGDSALYLCASSLGSGGRDTQYFGPGTRLTVL.

The chain couples TRBV5-4 to TRBJ2-7; D perhaps matches TRBD2 (6 bases). Germline CDR1 and CDR2: SGHNT and YYREEE (reference sequence). The CDR3 extends over 15 amino acids. Between the trimmed V and J ends, which lost 2 bases and 1 base, there was a span of 13 bases. This CDR3 is CASSFPGVTSYEQYF. The CDR3 DNA reads TGTGCCAGCAGCTTTCCGGGGGTGACGTCCTACGAGCAGTACTTC.

The chain couples TRBV5-1 to TRBJ2-3; 12 positions agree with TRBD2. The junction had 10 bases not matched to a gene; V was cut back by 5 bases and J by 3 bases. The CDR3 extends over 17 amino acids. Per the germline V gene, CDR1 is SGHRS and CDR2 is YFSETQ. CDR3 nucleotide sequence: TGCGCCAGCAGTTTGACGGCCGGGACTAGCGGGACAGATACGCAGTATTTT. Its translation: CASSLTAGTSGTDTQYF.

The chain couples TRBV5-8 to TRBJ1-5, with TRBD1 as a possible D gene (6 bases). Germline values: CDR1 SGHTS, CDR2 YDEGEE. The length of the CDR3 is 14 residues. Trimming pared 0 bases from V and 4 bases from J, leaving 8 bases between. The DNA of the CDR3 is TGTGCCAGCAGCTTGGGGGACATAAATCAGCCCCAGCATTTT. Translation gives CASSLGDINQPQHF. Filled out from reference TRBV5-8 and TRBJ1-5, the complete variable domain reads EAGVTQSPTHLIKTRGQQATLRCSPISGHTSVYWYQQALGLGLQFLLWYDEGEERNRGNFPPRFSGRQFPNYSSELNVNALELEDSALYLCASSLGDINQPQHFGDGTRLSIL.

The chain employs TRBV3-1 (or the pseudogene TRBV3-2) and TRBJ2-7; D is perhaps TRBD1 (6 bases). Trimming cost V 8 bases and J 4 bases, with 12 bases left between them. The CDR3 has 12 residues. Germline loops: CDR1 LGHDT, CDR2 YNNKEL (reference sequence). Here the CDR3 DNA reads TGTGCCAGCTCGGGACAACCATACGAGCAGTACTTC. Its protein is CASSGQPYEQYF.

The chain has TRBV27 and TRBJ2-2, with 10 bases aligning to TRBD2. The CDR3 has 18 amino acids. The germline V gene has CDR1 MNHEY and CDR2 SMNVEV (reference sequence). Trimming removed 5 bases from V and 1 base from J; junction bases left unmatched: 10. Written as DNA, the CDR3 is TGTGCCAGCAGTCCCTGGGTTAGCGGGAGGCGGAACACCGGGGAGCTGTTTTTT. This encodes CASSPWVSGRRNTGELFF.

The rearrangement uses TRBV7-2 and TRBJ1-2; no definite D call. Germline loops: CDR1 SGHTA, CDR2 FQGNSA. V was clipped by 5 bases and J by 1 base, with 5 bases between them. This CDR3 is 12 amino acids long. The DNA for the CDR3 is TGTGCCAGCAGCCGTAATAACTATGGCTACACCTTC. It yields the protein CASSRNNYGYTF.

The rearrangement links TRBV18 to TRBJ2-2; the match to TRBD1 covers 8 bases. V gave up 6 bases and J gave up 5 bases; unmatched junction bases: 8. Germline-derived CDR1 and CDR2 are KGHSH and LQKENI. CDR3 length equals 15 residues. CDR3: CASSLLGQGTGELFF. DNA of the CDR3: TGTGCCAGCTCCCTACTCGGACAGGGAACCGGGGAGCTGTTTTTT.

This clone was seen a few times. The DNA for the CDR3 is TGTGCCAGCAGCTTGTGGGAGGGGAGCTCCTATAATTCACCCCTCCACTTT. It yields the protein CASSLWEGSSYNSPLHF. This chain joins TRBV5-6 and TRBJ1-6, with D perhaps TRBD1 (5 bases). CDR1 and CDR2 from the germline V gene are SGHDT and YYEEEE. CDR3 length: 17 residues. Trimming removed 1 base at V and 0 bases at J, with 11 bases between.

The genes are TRBV5-1 and TRBJ2-7, with a tentative D call TRBD2 (6 bases). CDR1 is SGHRS and CDR2 is YFSETQ in the germline V gene. V was pared by 2 bases and J by 2 bases, with 14 bases between. The CDR3 is made up of 15 amino acids. The CDR3 coding sequence is TGCGCCAGCAGCTTAATTGAGGGAGGAACCTACGAGCAGTACTTC. Protein sequence: CASSLIEGGTYEQYF.

V gene TRBV4-2 combines with J gene TRBJ2-5; the D gene is possibly TRBD1 (7 bases). The V gene lost 5 bases and the J gene lost 5 bases, with 15 bases spanning the gap. This CDR3 has 14 residues. Germline V gives CDR1 LGHNA, CDR2 YNFKEQ. The CDR3 bases are TGTGCCAGCAGCATGTCCAGGGGGAGGGAGACCCAGTACTTC. This sequence encodes CASSMSRGRETQYF.

J is TRBJ1-2 and V is TRBV12-3 or TRBV12-4, with 7 bases matching TRBD1. Trimming took 5 bases from V and 8 from J; bases not matched to a gene: 5. The CDR3 contains 12 residues. CDR3 bases: TGTGCCAGCAGTGAAACAGGGGTGGGCTACACCTTC. The encoded protein is CASSETGVGYTF.

The rearrangement joins TRBV11-2 to TRBJ1-3; D gene uncertain. The V and J ends lost 5 bases and 3 bases respectively, with 11 bases between them. Germline V gives CDR1 SGHAT, CDR2 FQNNGV. The CDR3 covers 14 residues. CDR3 nucleotides: TGTGCCAGCAGCGCCCAGTCGAATGGAAACACCATATATTTT. This translates into CASSAQSNGNTIYF.

The chain uses TRBV5-6 and TRBJ2-2; TRBD2 matches 10 bases. The germline CDR1 and CDR2 sequences are SGHDT and YYEEEE. The CDR3 is 17 residues long. V was clipped by 0 bases and J by 5 bases; unmatched bases: 7. This CDR3 reads CASSLVTSGARTGELFF. The CDR3 DNA reads as TGTGCCAGCAGCTTGGTTACTAGCGGGGCGCGGACCGGGGAGCTGTTTTTT.

In nucleotides, the CDR3 is TGTGCCAGCAGTTTGGGGGCATTTGAGCAGTTCTTC. It encodes CASSLGAFEQFF. This chain uses TRBV28 with TRBJ2-1; D might be TRBD1 (6 bases). The CDR3 has 12 residues. Between the trimmed V and J ends, which lost 3 bases and 9 bases, there was a span of 9 bases. Germline V gene sequence: CDR1 MDHEN, CDR2 SYDVKM.

This rearrangement joins TRBV9 to TRBJ1-2; a possible D gene is TRBD1 (5 bases). CDR3 length equals 14 residues. Germline assignment: CDR1 SGDLS and CDR2 YYNGEE. Trimming left V 2 bases short and J 6 bases short, with 14 bases between. The CDR3 bases are TGTGCCAGCAGCGTTAGGGGAACTGCGGATGGCTACACCTTC. This encodes CASSVRGTADGYTF.

This chain links TRBV29-1 with TRBJ1-1; D remains ambiguous. Per the germline V gene, CDR1 is SQVTM and CDR2 is ANQGSEA. The CDR3 totals 12 residues. The V gene lost 4 bases and the J gene lost 1 base, with 7 bases spanning the gap. CDR3 sequence reads: CSVVPGNTEAFF. The DNA of the CDR3 is TGCAGCGTTGTGCCAGGGAACACTGAAGCTTTCTTT. Looking up the rest from reference TRBV29-1 and TRBJ1-1 gives the full variable domain: SAVISQKPSRDICQRGTSLTIQCQVDSQVTMMFWYRQQPGQSLTLIATANQGSEATYESGFVIDKFPISRPNLTFSTLTVSNMSPEDSSIYLCSVVPGNTEAFFGQGTRLTVV.

The V and J genes are TRBV19 and TRBJ2-5; 9 bases are shared with TRBD2. The germline gives CDR1 LNHDA, CDR2 SQIVND (reference sequence). Germline trimming cut 2 bases from V and 5 bases from J; bases unmatched to any gene: 9. CDR3 size: 16 residues. The CDR3 is CASSIRGAGGSETQYF. In nucleotides, the CDR3 is TGTGCCAGTAGTATACGAGGAGCGGGAGGAAGTGAGACCCAGTACTTC.

The chain recombines TRBV5-1 with TRBJ1-1; D may be TRBD1 (5 bases). In germline, CDR1 is SGHRS, CDR2 YFSETQ. This CDR3 spans 15 amino acids. V lost 3 bases to trimming and J lost 0 bases, with 12 bases between them. This chain's CDR3 is CASSYEGRVNTEAFF. In DNA form, the CDR3 reads TGCGCCAGCAGCTATGAGGGGAGGGTGAACACTGAAGCTTTCTTT.

The J gene is TRBJ2-3, the V gene TRBV7-2, with D perhaps TRBD2 (6 bases). The germline V gene has CDR1 SGHTA and CDR2 FQGNSA. V lost 0 bases, J lost 4 bases, and 17 bases lay in between. This CDR3 region has 17 residues. The DNA of the CDR3 is TGTGCCAGCAGCTTAGCTTCTTCGGGAGTAAGGTCAGATACGCAGTATTTT. It codes for CASSLASSGVRSDTQYF.